This T cell receptor beta chain was captured by sequencing in a study of molecular identifiers for immune sequencing clone quantification. Whole-study results and caveats: In naive cells, under 1% of molecules belonged to clones above 20 RNA copies, against over 98% in effector cells.

In preparing bulk TCR libraries, previously described methods and listed TCR primers were used. Each CDR3 protein gets one entry after TCRdb re-called the PCR reads with MiXCR. The sample lists a few hundred thousand distinct CDR3 sequences, under 30% occurring once. This clonotype was found many times. Its antigen is still unknown. Sequencing used naive CD8+ T cells from blood, with Jurkat cell RNA spiked in. Subset of the sample: FACS-sorted CD8+CD4-CCR7+CD45RA+ naive T cells. The source is a human donor in good health. Some libraries in this study had Jurkat cell RNA spiked in.

The CDR3 loop reads CSGALNTEAFF. CDR3 sequence (DNA): TGCAGTGGGGCCCTTAACACTGAAGCTTTCTTT. The rearrangement uses TRBV20-1 and TRBJ1-1; D uncertain. This CDR3 region has 11 residues. Germline loops: CDR1 DFQATT, CDR2 SNEGSKA (reference sequence). V dropped 7 bases and J dropped 2 bases, with 8 bases sitting between them.